The 3 T cell receptor beta chains given below trace back to one sample, sequenced in a study of blood T cell repertoires in COVID-19 (dated by TCRdb to the early 2020s). The library was made by the immunoSEQ multiplex PCR assay. As stored in TCRdb, this immuneACCESS dataset retains in-frame rearrangements with V and J assigned. A fraction of the clones does not appear; measured against another copy, unresolved V genes explain less than half of the discrepancy, and the remainder lacks a known reason. The sample contains some 85,000 clones, more than 80% of them found a single time. Together, the top ten hold about 19% of the sample. Sequencing was performed on peripheral blood. All receptors derive from an elderly woman with acute or convalescent COVID-19.

The chain carries TRBV18 and TRBJ1-1; 8 nucleotides agree with TRBD1. The V and J ends lost 3 bases and 1 base, in that order; junction bases with no gene match: 4. Per germline, CDR1 KGHSH and CDR2 LQKENI. The length of the CDR3 is 15 residues. The CDR3 nucleotides are TGTGCCAGCTCACCCACAGGGGGAAGGAACACTGAAGCTTTCTTT. Translation: CASSPTGGRNTEAFF.

This chain joins TRBV7-3 and TRBJ2-7; D might be TRBD2 (5 bases). Germline CDR1 and CDR2: SGHTA and FQGTGA. Trimming removed 5 bases from V and 6 bases from J, with 20 bases in between. CDR3 length equals 15 residues. The CDR3 loop reads CASSPLGGGISEQYF. CDR3 DNA: TGTGCCAGCAGCCCCCTTGGTGGAGGTATTTCCGAGCAGTACTTC.

The rearrangement joins TRBV9 to TRBJ2-3; TRBD1 matches at 8 bases. Looked up from germline, CDR1 is SGDLS and CDR2 is YYNGEE. This CDR3 is built from 16 residues. The ends lost 3 bases at V and 4 bases at J; junction bases unmatched: 10. The CDR3 sequence: CASSENPGQGPDTQYF. The CDR3 nucleotides read TGTGCCAGCAGCGAAAACCCTGGACAGGGCCCAGATACGCAGTATTTT.